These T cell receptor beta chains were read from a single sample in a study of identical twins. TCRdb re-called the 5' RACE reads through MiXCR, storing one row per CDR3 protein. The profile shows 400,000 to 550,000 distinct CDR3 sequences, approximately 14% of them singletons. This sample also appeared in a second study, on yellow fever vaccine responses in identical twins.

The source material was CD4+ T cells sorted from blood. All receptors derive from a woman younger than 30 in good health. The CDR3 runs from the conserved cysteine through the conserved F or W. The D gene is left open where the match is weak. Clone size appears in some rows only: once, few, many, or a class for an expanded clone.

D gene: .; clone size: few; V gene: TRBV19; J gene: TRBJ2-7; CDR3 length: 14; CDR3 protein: CASSIPGHSYEQYF; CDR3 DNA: TGTGCCAGTAGTATACCGGGGCATAGCTACGAGCAGTACTTC
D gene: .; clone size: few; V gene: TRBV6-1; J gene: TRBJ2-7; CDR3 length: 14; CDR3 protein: CASRTNSGAYEQYF; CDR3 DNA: TGTGCCAGCAGGACCAACTCGGGGGCCTACGAGCAGTACTTC
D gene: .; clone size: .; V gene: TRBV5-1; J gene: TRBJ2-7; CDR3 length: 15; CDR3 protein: CASSSGWGPAYEQYF; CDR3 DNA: TGCGCCAGCAGCTCAGGGTGGGGACCAGCCTACGAGCAGTACTTC
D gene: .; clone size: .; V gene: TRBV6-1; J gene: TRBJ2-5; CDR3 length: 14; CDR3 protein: CASTGTANQETQYF; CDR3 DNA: TGTGCCAGCACAGGGACGGCCAACCAAGAGACCCAGTACTTC
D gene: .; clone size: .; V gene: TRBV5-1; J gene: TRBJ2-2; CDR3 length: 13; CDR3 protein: CASSGSGTGELFF; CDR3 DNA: TGCGCCAGCAGCGGGTCGGGCACCGGGGAGCTGTTTTTT
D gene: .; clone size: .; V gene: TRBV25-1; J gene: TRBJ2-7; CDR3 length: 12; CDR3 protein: CASSQGWDEQYF; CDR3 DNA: TGTGCCAGCAGTCAGGGATGGGACGAGCAGTACTTC
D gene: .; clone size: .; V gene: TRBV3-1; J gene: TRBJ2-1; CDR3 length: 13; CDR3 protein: CASSLAPYNEQFF; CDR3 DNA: TGTGCCAGCAGCCTAGCCCCCTACAATGAGCAGTTCTTC
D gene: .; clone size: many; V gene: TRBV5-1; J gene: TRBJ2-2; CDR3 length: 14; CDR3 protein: CASSSDGNTGELFF; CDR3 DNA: TGCGCCAGCAGCTCGGACGGGAACACCGGGGAGCTGTTTTTT
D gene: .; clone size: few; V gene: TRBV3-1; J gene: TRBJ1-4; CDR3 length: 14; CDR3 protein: CASSQMSTLKKLFF; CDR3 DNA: TGTGCCAGCAGCCAAATGAGCACCCTGAAAAAACTGTTTTTT
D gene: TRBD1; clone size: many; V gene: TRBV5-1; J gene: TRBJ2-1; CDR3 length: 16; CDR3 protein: CASSRTTGGGNNEQFF; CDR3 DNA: TGCGCCAGCAGCAGAACCACAGGGGGCGGGAACAATGAGCAGTTCTTC
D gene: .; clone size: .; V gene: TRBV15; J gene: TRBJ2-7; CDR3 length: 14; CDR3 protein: CATSRGGIGYEQYF; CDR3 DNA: TGTGCCACCAGCAGAGGGGGCATAGGCTACGAGCAGTACTTC
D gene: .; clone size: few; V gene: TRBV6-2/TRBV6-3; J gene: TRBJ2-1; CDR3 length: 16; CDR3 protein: CASSYSKWDLGHEQFF; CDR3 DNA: TGTGCCAGCAGTTACTCGAAGTGGGACTTGGGCCATGAGCAGTTCTTC
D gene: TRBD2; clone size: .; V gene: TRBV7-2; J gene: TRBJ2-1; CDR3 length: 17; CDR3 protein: CASSPWTSRGGYNEQFF; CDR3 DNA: TGTGCCAGCAGCCCTTGGACTAGCCGGGGCGGATACAATGAGCAGTTCTTC
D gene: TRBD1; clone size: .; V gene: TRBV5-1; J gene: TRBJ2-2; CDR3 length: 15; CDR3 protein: CASSLADRIAGELFF; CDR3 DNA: TGCGCCAGCAGCTTGGCGGACAGGATCGCCGGGGAGCTGTTTTTT
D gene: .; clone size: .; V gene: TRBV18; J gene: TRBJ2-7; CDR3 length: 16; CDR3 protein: CASSPRQGTGSYEQYF; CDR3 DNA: TGTGCCAGCTCACCACGTCAAGGGACCGGCTCCTACGAGCAGTACTTC
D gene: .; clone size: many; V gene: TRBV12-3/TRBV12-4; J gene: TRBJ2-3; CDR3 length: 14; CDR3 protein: CASSPLKGANTQYF; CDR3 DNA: TGTGCCAGCAGTCCCCTAAAAGGGGCCAATACGCAGTATTTT
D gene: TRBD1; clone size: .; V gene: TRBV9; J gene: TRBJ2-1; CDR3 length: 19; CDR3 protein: CASSVGGQGAGTIYNEQFF; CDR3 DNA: TGTGCCAGCAGCGTAGGTGGACAGGGGGCGGGGACCATCTACAATGAGCAGTTCTTC
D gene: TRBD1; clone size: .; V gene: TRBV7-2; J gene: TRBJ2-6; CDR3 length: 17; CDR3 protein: CASSLVGTGHGANVLTF; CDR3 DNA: TGTGCCAGCAGCTTAGTTGGGACAGGGCATGGGGCCAACGTCCTGACTTTC
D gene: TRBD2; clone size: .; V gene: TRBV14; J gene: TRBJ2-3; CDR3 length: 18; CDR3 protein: CASSPSSGRALGADTQYF; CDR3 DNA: TGTGCCAGCAGCCCCTCTAGCGGGAGGGCCCTCGGGGCAGATACGCAGTATTTT
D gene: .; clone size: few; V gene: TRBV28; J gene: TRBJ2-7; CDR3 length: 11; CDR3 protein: CASSYKSEQYF; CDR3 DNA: TGTGCCAGCAGTTATAAGAGCGAGCAGTACTTC
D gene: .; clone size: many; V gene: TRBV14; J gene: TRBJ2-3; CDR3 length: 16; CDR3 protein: CASSQDRGSRTDTQYF; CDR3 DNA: TGTGCCAGCAGCCAAGATCGGGGCAGTCGCACAGATACGCAGTATTTT
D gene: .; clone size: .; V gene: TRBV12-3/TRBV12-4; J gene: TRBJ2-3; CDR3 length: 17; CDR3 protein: CAISLDLQGRFTDTQYF; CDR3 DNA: TGTGCCATCAGTTTAGACCTTCAGGGGAGGTTCACAGATACGCAGTATTTT
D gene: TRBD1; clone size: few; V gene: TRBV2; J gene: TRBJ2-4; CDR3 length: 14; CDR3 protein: CASSARDSKNIQYF; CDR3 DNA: TGTGCCAGCAGCGCCCGGGACAGCAAAAACATTCAGTACTTC
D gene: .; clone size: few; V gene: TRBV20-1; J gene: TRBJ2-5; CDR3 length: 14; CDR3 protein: CSAIPGLVQETQYF; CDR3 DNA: TGCAGTGCAATCCCCGGACTGGTCCAAGAGACCCAGTACTTC
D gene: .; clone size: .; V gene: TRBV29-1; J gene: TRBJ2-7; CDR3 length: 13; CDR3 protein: CSVDGTSSYEQYF; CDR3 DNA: TGCAGCGTTGACGGGACCAGCTCCTACGAGCAGTACTTC
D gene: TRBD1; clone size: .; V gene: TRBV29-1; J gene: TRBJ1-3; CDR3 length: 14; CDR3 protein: CSVADRARGNTIYF; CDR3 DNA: TGCAGCGTCGCTGACAGGGCTAGGGGAAACACCATATATTTT
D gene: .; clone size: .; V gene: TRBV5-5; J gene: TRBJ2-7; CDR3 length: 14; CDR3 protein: CASSYRTSAYEQYF; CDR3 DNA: TGTGCCAGCAGCTATAGGACCTCCGCCTACGAGCAGTACTTC
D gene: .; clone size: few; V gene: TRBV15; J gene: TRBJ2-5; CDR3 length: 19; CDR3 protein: CATSRPVLGARRFQETQYF; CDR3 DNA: TGTGCCACCAGCAGACCCGTTTTGGGGGCCCGGCGGTTCCAAGAGACCCAGTACTTC
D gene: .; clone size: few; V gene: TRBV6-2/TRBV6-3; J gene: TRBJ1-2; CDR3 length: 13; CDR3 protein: CASSYEFGYGYTF; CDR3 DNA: TGTGCCAGCAGTTACGAATTCGGCTATGGCTACACCTTC
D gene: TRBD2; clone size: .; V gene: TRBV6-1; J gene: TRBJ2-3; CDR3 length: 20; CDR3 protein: CASSQFPGLAGGRSTDTQYF; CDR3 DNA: TGTGCCAGCAGTCAATTCCCGGGACTAGCGGGAGGCCGGAGCACAGATACGCAGTATTTT
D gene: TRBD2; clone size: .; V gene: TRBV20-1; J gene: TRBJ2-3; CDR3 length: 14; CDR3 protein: CSAPTSLDTDTQYF; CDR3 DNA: TGCAGTGCCCCGACTAGCCTGGACACAGATACGCAGTATTTT
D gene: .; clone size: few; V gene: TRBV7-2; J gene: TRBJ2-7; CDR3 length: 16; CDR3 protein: CASSSQPQVLTYEQYF; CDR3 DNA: TGTGCCAGCAGCTCCCAACCCCAGGTGCTTACCTACGAGCAGTACTTC
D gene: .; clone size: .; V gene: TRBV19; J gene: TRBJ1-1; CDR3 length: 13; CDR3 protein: CASSGGTATEAFF; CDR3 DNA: TGTGCCAGTAGTGGCGGGACGGCGACTGAAGCTTTCTTT
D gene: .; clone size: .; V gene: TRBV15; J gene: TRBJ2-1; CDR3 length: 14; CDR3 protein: CATSRRDSGNEQFF; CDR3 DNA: TGTGCCACCAGCAGGCGGGATTCAGGCAATGAGCAGTTCTTC
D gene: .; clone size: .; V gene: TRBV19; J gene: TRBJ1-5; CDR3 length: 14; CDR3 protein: CASSTRPHNQPQHF; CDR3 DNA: TGTGCCAGTAGTACACGGCCACACAATCAGCCCCAGCATTTT
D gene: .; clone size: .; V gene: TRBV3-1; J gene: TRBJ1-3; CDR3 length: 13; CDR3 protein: CASSQDYGNTIYF; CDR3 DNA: TGTGCCAGCAGCCAAGACTACGGAAACACCATATATTTT
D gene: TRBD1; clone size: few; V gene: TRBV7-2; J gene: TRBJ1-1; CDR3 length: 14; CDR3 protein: CASSLIEGATEAFF; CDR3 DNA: TGTGCCAGCAGCTTAATAGAGGGGGCCACTGAAGCTTTCTTT
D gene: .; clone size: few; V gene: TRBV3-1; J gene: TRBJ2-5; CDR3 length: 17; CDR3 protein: CASSQGAAGGKVVTQYF; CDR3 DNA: TGTGCCAGCAGCCAGGGGGCGGCCGGGGGAAAAGTGGTGACCCAGTACTTC
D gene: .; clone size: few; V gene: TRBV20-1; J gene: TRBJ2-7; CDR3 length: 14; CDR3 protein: CSASRGKSSYEQYF; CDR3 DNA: TGCAGTGCTAGCAGAGGGAAAAGCTCCTACGAGCAGTACTTC
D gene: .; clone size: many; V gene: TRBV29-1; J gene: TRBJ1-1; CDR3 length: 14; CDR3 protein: CSVERPVIATEAFF; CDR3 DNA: TGCAGCGTTGAAAGACCGGTGATTGCCACTGAAGCTTTCTTT
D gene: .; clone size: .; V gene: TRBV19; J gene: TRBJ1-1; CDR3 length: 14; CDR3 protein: CASSIDRQGISAFF; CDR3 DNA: TGTGCCAGTAGTATAGATCGCCAGGGGATCTCTGCTTTCTTT
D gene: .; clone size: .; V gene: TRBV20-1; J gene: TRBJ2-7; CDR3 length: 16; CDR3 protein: CCARGNTPHSNYEQYF; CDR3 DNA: TGCTGTGCCAGAGGGAATACACCACACTCTAACTACGAGCAGTACTTC
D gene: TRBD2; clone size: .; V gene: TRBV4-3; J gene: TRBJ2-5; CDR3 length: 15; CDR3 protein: CASSITSGIQETQYF; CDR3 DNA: TGCGCCAGCAGCATCACTAGCGGGATTCAAGAGACCCAGTACTTC
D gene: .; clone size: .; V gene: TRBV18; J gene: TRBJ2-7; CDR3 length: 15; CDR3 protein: CASSLTRDKFYEQYF; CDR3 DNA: TGTGCCAGCTCATTAACCCGGGACAAATTCTACGAGCAGTACTTC
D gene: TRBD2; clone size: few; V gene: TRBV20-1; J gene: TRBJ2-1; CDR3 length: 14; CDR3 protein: CSARGGSPTNEQFF; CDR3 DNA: TGCAGTGCTAGGGGAGGGAGCCCCACCAATGAGCAGTTCTTC
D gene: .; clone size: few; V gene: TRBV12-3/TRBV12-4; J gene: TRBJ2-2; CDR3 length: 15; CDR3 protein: CASSPTAANTGELFF; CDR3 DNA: TGTGCCAGCAGTCCGACAGCTGCGAACACCGGGGAGCTGTTTTTT